These 23 T cell receptor beta chains originate from one sample sequenced in a study of beta chain features in type 1 diabetes. Study-level points and caveats: Within each of all four CD4+ subsets, Type 1 diabetes patients had TCRB CDR3s that were moderately but significantly shorter.

Reverse transcription of all isolated RNA meant that expressed TCRB transcripts were sequenced. Using immunoSEQ multiplex PCR, the repertoire was profiled, and TCRdb retains in-frame clones only, with some absent. The data show 500,000 to 650,000 clones, 9.5% to 15% seen once. Their antigens are not known. The sequenced sample consisted of naive CD4+ T cells from blood. The origin of the receptors is a man younger than 45 with type 1 diabetes.

In this sample, this clone turned up a few times. Other DNA sequences within the sample encode an identical CDR3. The chain joins TRBV7-9 to TRBJ1-5; D gene ambiguous. Trimming removed 3 bases at V and 0 bases at J, with 3 bases between. Germline lookup yields CDR1 SEHNR and CDR2 FQNEAQ (reference sequence). The CDR3 loop spans 13 amino acids. The CDR3 coding sequence is TGTGCCAGCAGCTTGAATAGCAATCAGCCCCAGCATTTT. This translates into CASSLNSNQPQHF. The whole variable domain, remainder taken from reference TRBV7-9 and TRBJ1-5, is DTGVSQNPRHKITKRGQNVTFRCDPISEHNRLYWYRQTLGQGPEFLTYFQNEAQLEKSRLLSDRFSAERPKGSFSTLEIQRTEQGDSAMYLCASSLNSNQPQHFGDGTRLSIL.

This clone was counted between two and nine times. The chain couples TRBV10-3 to TRBJ1-5; D is ambiguous. The germline CDR1 and CDR2 sequences are ENHRY and SYGVKD. The V end was cut by 0 bases, the J end by 5 bases, with 20 bases between. CDR3 length: 18 amino acids. DNA of the CDR3: TGTGCCATCAGTGAGTCGGGCATGGTAGGCGGCGCCTATCAGCCCCAGCATTTT. This encodes CAISESGMVGGAYQPQHF.

The chain joins TRBV6-1 to TRBJ1-1; the D gene is possibly TRBD1 (5 bases). With 7 bases removed from V and 1 base from J, the gap between germline ends came to 10 bases. The length of the CDR3 is 13 residues. Germline loops: CDR1 MNHNS, CDR2 SASEGT. In DNA form, the CDR3 reads TGTGCCAGCAAAGCAGGGACGAACACTGAAGCTTTCTTT. The encoded protein is CASKAGTNTEAFF.

At least ten counts were recorded for this clone. The rearrangement uses TRBV29-1 and TRBJ2-1; D possibly corresponds to TRBD1 (6 bases). This CDR3 spans 14 amino acids. Germline V gives CDR1 SQVTM, CDR2 ANQGSEA. The ends were cut back, 7 bases at V and 0 bases at J, with 13 bases in the middle. The CDR3 DNA follows: TGCAGCGCCGGCAGGGGTAGCTCCTACAATGAGCAGTTCTTC. Its protein is CSAGRGSSYNEQFF.

This clone was detected a few times. The V gene is TRBV7-2, the J gene TRBJ2-2; TRBD1 matches at 7 bases. J was trimmed by 3 bases and V by 4 bases; bases with no gene match: 5. Germline V gene data show CDR1 as SGHTA and CDR2 as FQGNSA. The CDR3 loop spans 15 amino acids. CDR3 nucleotides: TGTGCCAGCAGCTCCGCAGGGGGACACACCGGGGAGCTGTTTTTT. Its translation is CASSSAGGHTGELFF.

The table lists this clone with a few counts. The chain couples TRBV28 to TRBJ1-5; maybe TRBD1 (5 bases). CDR1 is MDHEN and CDR2 is SYDVKM in the germline V gene. V was cut by 3 bases and J by 6 bases, with 9 bases left in between. This CDR3 is 13 amino acids long. CDR3 in DNA: TGTGCCAGCAGTTTGGGGGTGGGTCAGCCCCAGCATTTT. Translating gives CASSLGVGQPQHF. The full variable domain, its missing parts supplied by reference TRBV28 and TRBJ1-5, is DVKVTQSSRYLVKRTGEKVFLECVQDMDHENMFWYRQDPGLGLRLIYFSYDVKMKEKGDIPEGYSVSREKKERFSLILESASTNQTSMYLCASSLGVGQPQHFGDGTRLSIL.

The chain joins TRBV5-1 to TRBJ1-3; D gene ambiguous. Trimming cost V 0 bases and J 0 bases, with 4 bases left between them. The CDR3 runs 14 residues. Germline assignment: CDR1 SGHRS and CDR2 YFSETQ. This CDR3 reads CASSLDISGNTIYF. CDR3 sequence (DNA): TGCGCCAGCAGCTTGGATATCTCTGGAAACACCATATATTTT.

In this sample, this clone turned up a few times. This chain links TRBV30 with TRBJ2-1; 10 bases line up with TRBD2. The CDR3 spans 14 residues. Trimming removed 5 bases from V and 9 bases from J; junction bases left unmatched: 10. From germline, CDR1 is GTSNPN and CDR2 SVGIG (reference sequence). DNA for the CDR3: TGTGCCTGGGGACTAGCGGTCCTCCGGTTTGAGCAGTTCTTC. Amino acids: CAWGLAVLRFEQFF.

This clone came up a few times. The V call is TRBV19, the J call TRBJ1-2; 7 bases match TRBD1. Germline assignment: CDR1 LNHDA and CDR2 SQIVND (reference sequence). This CDR3 has 14 amino acids. J was trimmed by 5 bases and V by 8 bases; bases with no gene match: 11. CDR3 residues: CASGRQGDSYGYTF. CDR3 coding DNA: TGTGCCAGTGGACGACAGGGAGATTCTTATGGCTACACCTTC.

This clone came up a few times. This chain joins TRBV7-2 and TRBJ2-3; D possibly uses TRBD1 or TRBD2 (6 bases each). The V end was cut by 5 bases, the J end by 7 bases, with 19 bases between. Germline CDR1 and CDR2: SGHTA and FQGNSA. The CDR3 runs to 15 residues. CDR3: CASSHTGIGGNTQYF. DNA of the CDR3: TGTGCCAGCAGCCATACAGGGATCGGGGGAAATACGCAGTATTTT.

This clone showed up just a few times. The chain employs TRBV18 and TRBJ2-1; D could derive from TRBD1 or TRBD2 (5 bases each). V was shortened by 0 bases and J by 7 bases, with 7 bases between the two germline ends. The CDR3 covers 13 residues. CDR1 KGHSH and CDR2 LQKENI come from the germline V gene. This CDR3 reads CASSPPWGNEQFF. As DNA, the CDR3 is TGTGCCAGCTCACCACCGTGGGGGAATGAGCAGTTCTTC.

This clone was recorded a few times. The chain recombines TRBV29-1 with TRBJ2-2; 8 bases align to TRBD2. J gave up 3 bases and V 4 bases, and 4 bases lay outside the gene matches. The germline V gene has CDR1 SQVTM and CDR2 ANQGSEA. CDR3 length: 14 amino acids. The CDR3 DNA is TGCAGCGTTGTGGCGGGGGGCCACACCGGGGAGCTGTTTTTT. As protein: CSVVAGGHTGELFF.

This clone was seen only a few times. This chain joins TRBV9 and TRBJ1-2; D unresolved. Trimming cost V 3 bases and J 1 base, with 10 bases left between them. Per the germline V gene, CDR1 is SGDLS and CDR2 is YYNGEE. CDR3 length equals 14 residues. DNA of the CDR3: TGTGCCAGCAGCGCCAATTCCCATAACTATGGCTACACCTTC. As protein: CASSANSHNYGYTF.

The V and J genes are TRBV5-6 and TRBJ2-2; 13 nucleotides agree with TRBD2. Germline trimming cut 1 base from V and 3 bases from J; bases unmatched to any gene: 3. Germline V CDR1 and CDR2: SGHDT, YYEEEE. The CDR3 spans 17 residues. The CDR3: CASSLRTSGGYTGELFF. As DNA, the CDR3 is TGTGCCAGCAGCTTGAGGACTAGCGGGGGATACACCGGGGAGCTGTTTTTT.

The chain joins TRBV7-2 to TRBJ2-4; D tentatively fits TRBD1 or TRBD2 (5 bases each). Germline loops: CDR1 SGHTA, CDR2 FQGNSA. The CDR3 sequence is 17 residues long. V was trimmed by 1 base and J by 2 bases, leaving 15 bases between them. In DNA form, the CDR3 reads TGTGCCAGCAGCTTAGAGGGGACCATTGCTACCAAAAACATTCAGTACTTC. Amino acids: CASSLEGTIATKNIQYF.

This clone has a handful of counts. V gene TRBV7-2 combines with J gene TRBJ2-4, with D tentatively TRBD2 (5 bases). The germline V gene has CDR1 SGHTA and CDR2 FQGNSA. Trimming pared 3 bases from V and 8 bases from J, leaving 11 bases between. CDR3 length: 13 amino acids. This CDR3 is CASSLNPGDIQYF. CDR3 coding DNA: TGTGCCAGCAGCTTGAACCCCGGGGACATTCAGTACTTC.

This clone occurred a few times. The chain employs TRBV25-1 and TRBJ2-2, with D uncertain. The CDR3 has 15 amino acids. Trimming removed 2 bases from V and 5 bases from J, with 12 bases in between. From germline, CDR1 is MGHDK and CDR2 SYGVNS. The CDR3 bases are TGTGCCAGCAGTGAAGGGTATCCACGGACCGGGGAGCTGTTTTTT. Residues: CASSEGYPRTGELFF.

This clone turned up a few times. This rearrangement joins TRBV5-1 to TRBJ1-5; D is uncertain. CDR3 size: 16 residues. V dropped 4 bases and J dropped 2 bases, with 16 bases sitting between them. Germline lookup yields CDR1 SGHRS and CDR2 YFSETQ. The CDR3 loop reads CASSPSEGGGNQPQHF. The CDR3 nucleotides read TGCGCCAGCAGCCCTTCGGAGGGTGGAGGCAATCAGCCCCAGCATTTT.

The rearrangement joins TRBV10-3 to TRBJ1-3; no firm D call. This CDR3 region has 14 residues. CDR1 and CDR2 (germline): ENHRY, SYGVKD. V was cut by 4 bases and J by 0 bases, with 7 bases left in between. CDR3 amino acids: CAISAPSSGNTIYF. The CDR3 nucleotides are TGTGCCATCAGTGCGCCGTCCTCTGGAAACACCATATATTTT.

This clone was seen only a few times. This rearrangement joins TRBV19 to TRBJ2-3, with a tentative D call TRBD2 (5 bases). The germline V gene encodes CDR1 LNHDA and CDR2 SQIVND (reference sequence). This CDR3 spans 14 amino acids. The V end lost 8 bases, the J end lost 0 bases, and 12 bases lay between the germline ends. In DNA form, the CDR3 reads TGTGCCAGTGGCTTGAGGACTAGCACAGATACGCAGTATTTT. This translates into CASGLRTSTDTQYF.

V and J are TRBV29-1 and TRBJ1-1; weak D call: TRBD1 (5 bases). The germline V and J ends were trimmed by 7 bases and 4 bases, with 19 bases remaining between them. This CDR3 comprises 14 residues. Per the germline V gene, CDR1 is SQVTM and CDR2 is ANQGSEA. CDR3 bases: TGCAGCGGTGCCCATGGGGGGTCAAGCACTGAAGCTTTCTTT. It specifies CSGAHGGSSTEAFF. Supplemented by reference TRBV29-1 and TRBJ1-1, the full variable domain reads SAVISQKPSRDICQRGTSLTIQCQVDSQVTMMFWYRQQPGQSLTLIATANQGSEATYESGFVIDKFPISRPNLTFSTLTVSNMSPEDSSIYLCSGAHGGSSTEAFFGQGTRLTVV.

CDR3 sequence (DNA): TGTGCCAGCAGCGGAGTAAGAGGTTTTGGGGCCGGGGAGCTGTTTTTT. Its translation is CASSGVRGFGAGELFF. The J gene is TRBJ2-2, the V gene TRBV9; D unresolved. Germline CDR1 SGDLS, CDR2 YYNGEE. The CDR3 totals 16 residues. Trimming pared 3 bases from V and 6 bases from J, leaving 18 bases between.

The V call is TRBV5-1, the J call TRBJ2-5; D unresolved. Trimming removed 5 bases at V and 3 bases at J, with 5 bases between. Per the germline V gene, CDR1 is SGHRS and CDR2 is YFSETQ. The CDR3 is made up of 11 amino acids. CDR3 amino acids: CASRSEETQYF. CDR3 bases: TGCGCCAGCAGGTCAGAAGAGACCCAGTACTTC.